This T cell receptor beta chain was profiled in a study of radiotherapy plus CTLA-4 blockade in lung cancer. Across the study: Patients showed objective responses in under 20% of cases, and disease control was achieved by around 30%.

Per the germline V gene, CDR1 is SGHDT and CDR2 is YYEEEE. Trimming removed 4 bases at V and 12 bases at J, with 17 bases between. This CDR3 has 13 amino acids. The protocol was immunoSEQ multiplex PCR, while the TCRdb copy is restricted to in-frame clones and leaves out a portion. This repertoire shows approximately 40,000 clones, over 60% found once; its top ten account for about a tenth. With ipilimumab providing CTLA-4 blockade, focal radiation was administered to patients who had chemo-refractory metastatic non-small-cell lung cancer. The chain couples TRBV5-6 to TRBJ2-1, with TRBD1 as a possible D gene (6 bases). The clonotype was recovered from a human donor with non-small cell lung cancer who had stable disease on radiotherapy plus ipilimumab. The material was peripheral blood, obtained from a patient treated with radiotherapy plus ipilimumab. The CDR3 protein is CASSVLNRDRQFF. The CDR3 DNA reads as TGTGCCAGCAGCGTCCTTAACAGGGACCGGCAGTTCTTC.